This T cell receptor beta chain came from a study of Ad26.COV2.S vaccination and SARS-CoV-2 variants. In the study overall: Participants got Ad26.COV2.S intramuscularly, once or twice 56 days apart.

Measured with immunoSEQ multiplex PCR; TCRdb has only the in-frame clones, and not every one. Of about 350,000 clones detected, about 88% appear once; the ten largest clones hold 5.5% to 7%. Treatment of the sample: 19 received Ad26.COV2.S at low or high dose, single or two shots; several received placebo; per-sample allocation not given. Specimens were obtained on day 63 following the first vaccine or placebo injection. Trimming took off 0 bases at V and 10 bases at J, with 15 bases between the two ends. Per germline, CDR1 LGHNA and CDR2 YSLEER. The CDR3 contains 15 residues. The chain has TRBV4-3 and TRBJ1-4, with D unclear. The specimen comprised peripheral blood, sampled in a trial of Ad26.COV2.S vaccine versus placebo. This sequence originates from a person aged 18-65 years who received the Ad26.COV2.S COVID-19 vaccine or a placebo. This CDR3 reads CASSQEGGIFAKLFF. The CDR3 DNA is TGCGCCAGCAGCCAAGAGGGTGGTATATTCGCAAAACTGTTTTTT.